The 22 T cell receptor beta chains given below trace back to one sample, sequenced in a study of blood T cell repertoires in COVID-19. The data were produced by immunoSEQ multiplex PCR, yet TCRdb's version contains in-frame clones alone and is incomplete. The sample has fewer than 150,000 clones, about 90% seen once. Source material: peripheral blood. The receptors originated from a human donor in a cohort sampled during active COVID-19.

The chain employs TRBV19 and TRBJ1-5; 7 positions match TRBD1. From germline, CDR1 is LNHDA and CDR2 SQIVND (reference sequence). This CDR3 region has 14 residues. The J segment lost 5 bases and the V segment lost 7 bases, leaving 8 bases of the junction unmatched. The CDR3 is CASNNRGGDQPQHF. DNA of the CDR3: TGTGCCAGTAATAACAGGGGTGGGGATCAGCCCCAGCATTTT.

The gene calls are TRBV6-5 and TRBJ1-5; no reliable D call. Trimming left V 7 bases short and J 4 bases short, with 14 bases between. This CDR3 has 14 amino acids. Germline V gives CDR1 MNHEY, CDR2 SVGAGI. The CDR3 bases are TGTGCCAGCACGCCGGGGTTGTGGAATCAGCCCCAGCATTTT. Translation gives CASTPGLWNQPQHF.

This clone was observed a single time. J is TRBJ2-3 and V is TRBV7-2, with 14 bases matching TRBD2. The length of the CDR3 is 16 residues. Germline CDR1 SGHTA, CDR2 FQGNSA. The V segment lost 2 bases and the J segment 8 bases; nucleotides outside the gene matches: 6. The DNA of the CDR3 is TGTGCCAGCAGCTTAACCGGGACTAGCGGGAGTGTTACGCAGTATTTT. It encodes CASSLTGTSGSVTQYF.

The V call is TRBV10-1, the J call TRBJ2-1; 15 nucleotides match TRBD2. Germline CDR1 is WNHNN and CDR2 is SYGVQD (reference sequence). The CDR3 runs 16 residues. J was trimmed by 10 bases and V by 4 bases; bases with no gene match: 8. CDR3 residues: CASSGGLAGGRGEQFF. The CDR3, as DNA: TGCGCCAGCAGTGGGGGACTAGCGGGGGGCAGAGGGGAGCAGTTCTTC.

The chain joins TRBV2 to TRBJ1-5; TRBD1 aligns across 7 bases. There are 14 residues in the CDR3. Germline lookup yields CDR1 SNHLY and CDR2 FYNNEI. V lost 2 bases and J lost 5; bases outside the gene matches: 3. This CDR3 reads CASSEMTGHQPQHF. In DNA, the CDR3 is TGTGCCAGCAGTGAAATGACAGGGCATCAGCCCCAGCATTTT.

The CDR3 coding sequence is TGTGCCAGCAGTGCGTTCTTGGCGGGAGATACCGACGAGCAGTACTTC. It specifies CASSAFLAGDTDEQYF. The chain couples TRBV28 to TRBJ2-7; 7 nucleotides match TRBD2. V dropped 5 bases and J dropped 5; count of bases not matched to a gene: 15. The CDR3 runs to 16 residues. Germline V gene lookup returns CDR1 MDHEN and CDR2 SYDVKM. Full variable domain (rest looked up from reference TRBV28 and TRBJ2-7): DVKVTQSSRYLVKRTGEKVFLECVQDMDHENMFWYRQDPGLGLRLIYFSYDVKMKEKGDIPEGYSVSREKKERFSLILESASTNQTSMYLCASSAFLAGDTDEQYFGPGTRLTVT.

The rearrangement joins TRBV5-6 to TRBJ1-2, with TRBD1 matching over 8 bases. This CDR3 is built from 14 residues. CDR1 and CDR2 from the germline V gene are SGHDT and YYEEEE. With 6 bases clipped from V and 2 bases from J, the junction kept 6 bases outside the gene matches. CDR3 loop: CASTQDRVNYGYTF. The CDR3 coding sequence is TGTGCCAGCACCCAGGACAGGGTAAACTATGGCTACACCTTC.

This chain links TRBV6-5 with TRBJ2-2, with 10 bases matching TRBD1. J was trimmed by 4 bases and V by 6 bases; bases with no gene match: 2. The CDR3 totals 14 residues. From germline, CDR1 is MNHEY and CDR2 SVGAGI. CDR3 sequence reads: CASRRTGGTGELFF. In DNA, the CDR3 is TGTGCCAGCAGGAGGACAGGGGGCACCGGGGAGCTGTTTTTT.

This clone showed up just a few times. The V and J genes are TRBV27 and TRBJ1-1, with D possibly TRBD1 on 5 matching bases. This CDR3 has 17 amino acids. Trimming shortened V by 2 bases and J by 7 bases, and 23 bases separated the two germline ends. The germline gives CDR1 MNHEY, CDR2 SMNVEV (reference sequence). CDR3 loop: CASSLNAAGIWQGEAFF. CDR3 sequence (DNA): TGTGCCAGCAGTTTAAATGCAGCAGGGATCTGGCAAGGTGAAGCTTTCTTT.

The chain employs TRBV18 and TRBJ2-1; 13 bases are shared with TRBD2. CDR1 is KGHSH and CDR2 is LQKENI in the germline V gene. This CDR3 region has 19 residues. V gave up 1 base and J gave up 0 bases; unmatched junction bases: 6. The CDR3 region has the DNA TGTGCCAGCTCACCACAAGGACTAGCGGGAGCGGGCTCCTACAATGAGCAGTTCTTC. It specifies CASSPQGLAGAGSYNEQFF.

The CDR3, as DNA: TGTGCCAGCAGTTACTCCCGGACCCAGTACTTC. This gives the protein CASSYSRTQYF. The rearrangement links TRBV6-5 to TRBJ2-5; D is unresolved. Trimming removed 0 bases from V and 7 bases from J, with 3 bases in between. This CDR3 spans 11 amino acids. The germline V gene has CDR1 MNHEY and CDR2 SVGAGI.

This rearrangement joins TRBV9 to TRBJ2-2; D is undetermined. Germline-derived CDR1 and CDR2 are SGDLS and YYNGEE. Between the trimmed V and J ends, which lost 4 bases and 1 base, there was a span of 8 bases. This CDR3 comprises 14 residues. CDR3 DNA sequence: TGTGCCAGCAGCCTGACTGGGAACACCGGGGAGCTGTTTTTT. Translated: CASSLTGNTGELFF.

This chain joins TRBV24-1 and TRBJ1-5; D unresolved. Germline V lookup: CDR1 KGHDR, CDR2 SFDVKD. The CDR3 length is 14 residues. V was clipped by 4 bases and J by 6 bases, with 12 bases between them. CDR3 DNA sequence: TGTGCCACCAGTGAGAGGGAAGCCATTCAGCCCCAGCATTTT. Its translation: CATSEREAIQPQHF.

CDR3 nucleotides: TGTGCCAGCAGTGACCTAGCGGGCAGATCGTACGAGCAGTACTTC. Translation gives CASSDLAGRSYEQYF. This sequence joins TRBV6-1 and TRBJ2-7, with 8 bases identical to TRBD2. CDR3 length: 15 amino acids. The ends lost 3 bases at V and 4 bases at J; junction bases unmatched: 8. CDR1 is MNHNS, CDR2 SASEGT, per germline.

This chain joins TRBV7-6 and TRBJ1-1; the D gene is possibly TRBD1 (5 bases). The CDR3 loop spans 15 amino acids. Trimming shortened V by 5 bases and J by 3 bases, and 16 bases separated the two germline ends. Per the germline V gene, CDR1 is SGHVS and CDR2 is FNYEAQ. CDR3 region: CASSRARGGYTEAFF. The CDR3 DNA is TGTGCCAGCAGCCGGGCGCGGGGGGGTTACACTGAAGCTTTCTTT.

The J gene is TRBJ2-7, the V gene TRBV6-5, with TRBD1 identical over 7 bases. Germline values: CDR1 MNHEY, CDR2 SVGAGI. V dropped 7 bases and J dropped 2; count of bases not matched to a gene: 5. This CDR3 has 13 residues. The DNA of the CDR3 is TGTGCCAGCAATAGACAGGGTACCTACGAGCAGTACTTC. This encodes CASNRQGTYEQYF.

The chain recombines TRBV27 with TRBJ1-5, with D hard to call. The CDR3 is 15 amino acids. The germline V gene has CDR1 MNHEY and CDR2 SMNVEV (reference sequence). V lost 0 bases to trimming and J lost 10 bases, with 16 bases between them. The CDR3 here is CASSLSSSVVRPQHF. CDR3 coding DNA: TGTGCCAGCAGTTTATCGAGTTCGGTGGTGCGTCCCCAGCATTTT.

The V and J genes are TRBV9 and TRBJ1-4, with a tentative D call TRBD1 (6 bases). The germline CDR1 and CDR2 sequences are SGDLS and YYNGEE. The CDR3 contains 17 residues. Trimming removed 4 bases at V and 1 base at J, with 17 bases between. CDR3 nucleotide sequence: TGTGCCAGCAGCCCATTCTCGGGGGGCAGAACTAATGAAAAACTGTTTTTT. It translates to CASSPFSGGRTNEKLFF.

The DNA of the CDR3 is TGTGCCAGCCAATTGCCAGGAACGAACACCGGGGAGCTGTTTTTT. Amino acids: CASQLPGTNTGELFF. The chain links TRBV28 to TRBJ2-2; unclear D gene. The germline V gene has CDR1 MDHEN and CDR2 SYDVKM. There are 15 residues in the CDR3. V lost 8 bases, J lost 0 bases, and 13 bases lay in between.

The chain joins TRBV29-1 to TRBJ2-1; 8 positions agree with TRBD2. The CDR3 contains 13 residues. Germline V lookup: CDR1 SQVTM, CDR2 ANQGSEA. V lost 6 bases, J lost 9 bases, and 10 bases stayed unmatched. The CDR3 spells CSVSSAGAVEQFF. The DNA of the CDR3 is TGCAGCGTAAGTTCAGCGGGAGCGGTTGAGCAGTTCTTC.

In DNA form, the CDR3 reads TGTGCCAGCACCAAAGAGGGCGGGGGCACTGAAGCTTTCTTT. It is translated as CASTKEGGGTEAFF. This chain links TRBV6-5 with TRBJ1-1, with a possible D match to TRBD1 (5 bases). CDR1 MNHEY and CDR2 SVGAGI come from the germline V gene. Trimming removed 7 bases at V and 4 bases at J, with 16 bases between. This CDR3 is 14 amino acids long.

The chain is built from TRBV5-1 and TRBJ1-2; 7 nucleotides match TRBD1. Trimming took 0 bases from V and 7 from J; bases not matched to a gene: 3. Germline V lookup: CDR1 SGHRS, CDR2 YFSETQ. The CDR3 length is 13 residues. In DNA, the CDR3 is TGCGCCAGCAGCTTGGGGGGGACAGTTGGCTACACCTTC. It encodes CASSLGGTVGYTF. The whole variable domain, filled in from reference TRBV5-1 and TRBJ1-2, reads KAGVTQTPRYLIKTRGQQVTLSCSPISGHRSVSWYQQTPGQGLQFLFEYFSETQRNKGNFPGRFSGRQFSNSRSEMNVSTLELGDSALYLCASSLGGTVGYTFGSGTRLTVV.